This T cell receptor (beta chain) comes out of a study of T-cell reconstitution after alpha-beta-depleted transplantation in children. The CDR3 extends over 16 amino acids. Trimming cost V 6 bases and J 5 bases; bases outside gene matches: 10. A library of TCRbeta sequences, prepared with unique molecular identifiers, was generated. TCRdb re-called the PCR reads through MiXCR, storing one row per CDR3 protein. In the table there are about 350,000 distinct CDR3 sequences, about 14% of which are singletons. The chain has TRBV12-3 or TRBV12-4 and TRBJ2-2, with TRBD1 identical over 9 bases. Material: PBMCs, obtained from the stem cell graft. The sequence came from a human donor who donated a stem cell graft to a child with Fanconi anemia. In DNA, the CDR3 is TGTGCCAGCAGCACGACAGGGGGGGGATATACCGGGGAGCTGTTTTTT. This encodes CASSTTGGGYTGELFF.